The clone carrying this TCR beta chain was seen repeatedly, ten times or more. TCRdb re-called the 5' RACE reads with MiXCR, one entry per CDR3 protein. The table lists roughly 190,000 distinct CDR3 sequences, roughly a tenth of them singletons, with 3% to 3.5% in the top ten. This sample stems from a study of T-cell memory formation after mild COVID-19. Germline V gene lookup returns CDR1 SGHTA and CDR2 FQGNSA. Losses at the gene ends were 10 bases for V and 0 bases for J; bases not matched to a gene: 11. The CDR3 totals 16 residues. J is TRBJ2-2 and V is TRBV7-2, with 7 bases fitting TRBD2. The sample consisted of PBMCs or a T cell subset sorted from them (not recorded which). The sequence was obtained from a man younger than 35 who had mild COVID-19 (a few samples of this study predate the infection). Cell type and time point are not known. The CDR3 bases are TGTGCCATACCCAGGGCTAGCGGCGCGAACACCGGGGAGCTGTTTTTT. Encoded protein: CAIPRASGANTGELFF.